This T cell receptor (beta chain) is drawn from a study of blood T cell repertoires in COVID-19. Authors' analysis steps: For nucleated cells, counts were estimated from reference gene primer amplification. Sequencing was performed with immunoSEQ multiplex PCR; in TCRdb, only in-frame clones are kept and a portion is missing. Clone size and V and J calls were adopted from that table, with D and trimming inferred from the DNA. Among about 430,000 clones listed, 85% to 90% were seen once. The V gene's germline CDR1 is LGHDT and CDR2 YNNKEL (reference sequence). V lost 0 bases, J lost 0 bases, and 14 bases lay in between. This CDR3 region has 17 residues.

This sequence originates from a man aged 25-45 years who had recovered from COVID-19. This chain uses TRBV3-1 (or the pseudogene TRBV3-2) with TRBJ1-2, with a weak D call TRBD1 (5 bases). Sample: PBMCs or T cells enriched from blood (not recorded which). The CDR3 nucleotides read TGTGCCAGCAGCCAAGAAAGGGCGGGACTTTCTAACTATGGCTACACCTTC. Translating gives CASSQERAGLSNYGYTF.